Listed below are T cell receptor beta chains from one sample, sequenced in a study of sequential checkpoint blockade in melanoma. Sequencing was performed with immunoSEQ multiplex PCR; in TCRdb, only in-frame clones are kept and a portion is missing. The sample consists of 26,000 or so clones, about 89% of them appearing once. The source was CD8+ T cells sorted from blood (inferred from file names), collected from a patient given nivolumab and ipilimumab in sequence. The source of these receptors is a human donor with melanoma. Each CDR3 is given with its conserved first and last residue.

J: TRBJ2-1; V: TRBV5-6; CDR3: CASSLGLAGVTEQFF
J: TRBJ1-6; V: TRBV28; CDR3: CASSPQVVNSPLHF
J: TRBJ2-2; V: TRBV13; CDR3: CASSYLDRTINTGELFF
J: TRBJ2-5; V: TRBV5-4; CDR3: CASSLAQRGGETQYF
J: TRBJ2-3; V: TRBV7-8; CDR3: CASSLGLAGSERVTDTQYF
J: TRBJ2-1; V: TRBV29-1; CDR3: CSVDRRGGYNEQFF
J: TRBJ2-3; V: TRBV27; CDR3: CASSLYGGLYTDTQYF
J: TRBJ1-1; V: TRBV7-9; CDR3: CASSSRKLGGVLGTEAFF
J: TRBJ1-6; V: TRBV6-6; CDR3: CASSYSVGTGGDPGPF
J: TRBJ2-5; V: TRBV13; CDR3: CASGKAAGKQETQYF
J: TRBJ1-5; V: TRBV27; CDR3: CASSVIPGGGQPQHF